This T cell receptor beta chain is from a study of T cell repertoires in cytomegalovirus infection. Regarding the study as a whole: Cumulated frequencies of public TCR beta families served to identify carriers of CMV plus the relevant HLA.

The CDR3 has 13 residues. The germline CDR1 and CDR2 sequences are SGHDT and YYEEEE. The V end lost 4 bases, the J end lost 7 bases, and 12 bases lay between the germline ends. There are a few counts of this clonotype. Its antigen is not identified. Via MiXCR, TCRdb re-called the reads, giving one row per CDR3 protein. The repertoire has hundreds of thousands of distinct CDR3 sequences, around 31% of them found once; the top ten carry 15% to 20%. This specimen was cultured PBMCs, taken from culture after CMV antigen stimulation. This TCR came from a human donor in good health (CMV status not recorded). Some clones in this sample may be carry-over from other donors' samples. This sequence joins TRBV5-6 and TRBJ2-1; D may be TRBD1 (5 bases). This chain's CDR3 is CASSPQGVNEQFF. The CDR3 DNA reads TGTGCCAGCAGCCCACAAGGGGTGAATGAGCAGTTCTTC.